At least ten counts were recorded for the clone carrying this T cell receptor beta chain. Its antigen is unknown. Time point: newly diagnosed GD, antithyroid drugs for less than 3 months. The TCR library was made from RNA extracted from PBMCs. Peripheral blood, 7 to 10 milliliters per patient, was collected in EDTA tubes. This sample stems from a study of regulatory T cells in long-lasting Graves disease. Notes on the study in general: Accuracy could have been hurt by small sample size.

Relying on iRepertoire HTBI primers and Arm-PCR of CDR3 regions, the team built TCR beta libraries. TCRdb reanalysed the multiplex PCR reads using MiXCR and keeps one entry per CDR3 protein. This table has about 620,000 distinct CDR3 sequences, 16% appearing once. These data also formed part of another study, on T cells in Graves' hyperthyroidism and ophthalmopathy. From that report: Before onset, by a median of 6.5 months, the model predicted ophthalmopathy.

This receptor was identified in a woman in her twenties or thirties with Graves disease. Material: peripheral blood mononuclear cells (PBMCs), obtained at new diagnosis, from a patient treated with antithyroid drugs.

CDR3 sequence: CASWTGTDTYEQYF. In nucleotides, the CDR3 is TGTGCCAGCTGGACCGGGACAGACACCTACGAGCAGTACTTC. V is TRBV28 and J is TRBJ2-7; 7 bases align to TRBD1. The CDR3 consists of 14 residues. CDR1 and CDR2 (germline): MDHEN, SYDVKM. V was clipped by 8 bases and J by 2 bases; unmatched bases: 9.